The clone carrying this T cell receptor beta chain was observed once. Its antigen is currently unknown. In germline, CDR1 is SNHLY, CDR2 FYNNEI. The CDR3 runs to 16 residues. The ends were cut back, 10 bases at V and 0 bases at J, with 16 bases in the middle. The assay was immunoSEQ multiplex PCR, and TCRdb's table has in-frame clones only and misses some. The table records some 18,000 clones, around 79% of them present only once. This record comes from a study of graft-versus-host responses after intestinal transplantation. The overall study: All recipients were transplanted with multivisceral, liver-intestinal, or isolated intestinal grafts. All recipients were given anti-thymocyte globulin induction, and tacrolimus and steroids were then administered for roughly 3 years.

Study conclusions and caveats: Recipient marrow showed GvH clones, some seen first in ileum or blood. With peak circulating GvH clone levels came an association with early post-transplant HvG declines.

This TCR came from a human patient who received an intestinal transplant, so some T cells may come from the graft donor. The starting material was PBMCs, obtained 14 days after transplant. The gene calls are TRBV2 and TRBJ2-6; the D is unclear. Here the CDR3 reads CAITDLNNSGANVLTF. The CDR3 region has the DNA TGTGCCATCACGGACCTTAATAACTCTGGGGCCAACGTCCTGACTTTC.